This T cell receptor (beta chain) was identified in a study of T cell repertoires in cytomegalovirus infection (dated by TCRdb to between 2018 and 2021). As for the study more broadly: Peptide stimulations targeted recently identified HLA-C-restricted CMV epitopes, whose presentation resists viral immunomodulation, together with well-studied HLA-B-restricted epitopes. The HLA type of each donor mattered for the analysis, because public TCR beta signatures pointed to carriage of CMV infection along with the matching HLA type.

Concerning this clonotype: The clone's antigen remains unknown. One base away there is no much larger clone; base qualities are not given.

Overall results and qualifications from the work: In the ex vivo response, HLA-C-restricted CMV-specific TCR beta clonotypes were dominant, and in two of eight donors the single most frequent clonotype came from this HLA-C-restricted group. Cumulative frequency of public TCR beta family members discriminated carriers of CMV infection plus the relevant HLA type in this cohort and an independent approximately 350-donor cohort.

The treatment or condition label here, explained by the study, means: in vitro stimulation with specific CMV peptide epitopes to enrich CMV-specific T cells. The instrument was an Illumina HiSeq 1500. In TCRdb, the public reads were trimmed at Q25 with fastp and aligned with MiXCR, with productive beta chains retained. Entries are consolidated by CDR3 protein sequence, retaining the most common genes and DNA. This sample holds some 700,000 distinct CDR3 sequences; roughly a third were observed only once. The ten most abundant clones make up approximately 18% of the sample. CDR1 MNHNS and CDR2 SASEGT were looked up in the germline V gene. The CDR3 covers 13 residues, taking in both the cysteine and the phenylalanine. CDR3 DNA is the only sequence kept; it has 39 bases, read in frame from the first base. V is shortened by 7 bases, J by 7 bases, and the region joining them spans 14 bases.

The sequenced sample was cultured PBMCs, obtained from culture after CMV antigen stimulation. The receptor chain draws on TRBV6-1 and TRBJ1-5; TRBD1 could be the D gene, as 6 bases match. The receptor comes from a human donor in good health (CMV status not recorded). Some clones in this sample may be carry-over from other donors' samples. DNA sequence: TGTGCCAGCAATGACAGGTCCGGGCAGCCCCAGCATTTT. The encoded protein is CASNDRSGQPQHF.